This T cell receptor beta chain was found in a study of blood T cell repertoires in COVID-19. Authors' data handling: Amplification with reference gene primers provided the estimates of nucleated cell counts. Clones were sequenced by immunoSEQ multiplex PCR, and TCRdb holds only the in-frame ones, with some missing. The DNA was the basis for D and trimming; V, J and clone size are from that table. This table has around 260,000 clones, under 90% appearing once. This CDR3 spans 17 amino acids. Concerning this clone: Other DNA sequences in the same sample also yield this CDR3.

Sequencing used peripheral blood. The clonotype originates from a man in his 60s with acute or convalescent COVID-19. The chain couples TRBV12-2 to TRBJ1-2; TRBD1, as called in the table, went unchecked against the DNA. TRBV12-2 counts as a pseudogene. The DNA of the CDR3 is TGTGCAAGTCGCTTAGTGAACCCGACAGGGGGTGTGGGGGGCTACACCTTC. It specifies CASRLVNPTGGVGGYTF.